This TCR beta chain is from a study of blood T cell repertoires in COVID-19. Germline CDR1 reads DFQATT; CDR2 reads SNEGSKA (reference sequence). CDR3 length: 10 residues. Trimming took 6 bases from V and 3 from J, leaving 2 bases between them. Sequencing was performed with immunoSEQ multiplex PCR; in TCRdb, only in-frame clones are kept and a portion is missing. This table has roughly 30,000 clones, about 84% appearing once. Input material: peripheral blood. The receptor was isolated from an elderly woman with acute or convalescent COVID-19. The rearrangement joins TRBV20-1 to TRBJ1-4, with D hard to call. The CDR3 DNA reads TGCAGTGCCTCTAATGAAAAACTGTTTTTT. Amino acid sequence: CSASNEKLFF.